This TCR beta chain is from a study of CD8+ T cells in alopecia areata. Study information: Tofacitinib administration persisted for 6 to 18 months, succeeded by 6 months off drug.

Sequencing relied on a cDNA template that was reverse transcribed from extracted RNA. The protocol was immunoSEQ multiplex PCR, while the TCRdb copy is restricted to in-frame clones and leaves out a portion. The sample contains about 190,000 clones, 50% to 60% of which appear only once. Treatment in this sample: oral pan-JAK inhibitor, 5-10 mg twice daily. The researchers isolated CD4+ and CD8+ T cells from PBMCs by sorting. The CDR3 contains 14 residues. Germline CDR1 reads SQVTM; CDR2 reads ANQGSEA. Trimming pared 5 bases from V and 2 bases from J, leaving 13 bases between. The origin of this receptor is a human donor with alopecia areata. The starting material was CD4+ T cells sorted from blood, obtained at week 4, from a patient treated with tofacitinib. The J gene is TRBJ2-1, the V gene TRBV29-1, with D possibly being TRBD2 (5 bases). This CDR3 reads CSVLRGGPYNEQFF. Written as DNA, the CDR3 is TGCAGCGTTCTTCGGGGTGGACCCTACAATGAGCAGTTCTTC.